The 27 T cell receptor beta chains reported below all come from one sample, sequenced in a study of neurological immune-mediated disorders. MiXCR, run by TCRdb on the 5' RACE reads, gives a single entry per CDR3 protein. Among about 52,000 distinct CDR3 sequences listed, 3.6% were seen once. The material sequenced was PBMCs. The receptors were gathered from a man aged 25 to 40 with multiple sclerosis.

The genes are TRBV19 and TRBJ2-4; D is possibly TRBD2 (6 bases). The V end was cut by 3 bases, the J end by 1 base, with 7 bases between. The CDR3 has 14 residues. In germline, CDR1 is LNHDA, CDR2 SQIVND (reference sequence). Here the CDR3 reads CASSIRGAKNIQYF. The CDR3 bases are TGTGCCAGTAGTATCCGGGGGGCCAAAAACATTCAGTACTTC.

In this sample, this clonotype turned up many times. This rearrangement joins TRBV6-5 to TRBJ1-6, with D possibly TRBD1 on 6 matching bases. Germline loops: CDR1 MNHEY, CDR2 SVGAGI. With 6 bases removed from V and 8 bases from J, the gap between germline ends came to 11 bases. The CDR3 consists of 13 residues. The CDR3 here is CASRQGSYSPLHF. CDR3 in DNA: TGTGCCAGCAGACAGGGTAGTTATTCACCCCTCCACTTT.

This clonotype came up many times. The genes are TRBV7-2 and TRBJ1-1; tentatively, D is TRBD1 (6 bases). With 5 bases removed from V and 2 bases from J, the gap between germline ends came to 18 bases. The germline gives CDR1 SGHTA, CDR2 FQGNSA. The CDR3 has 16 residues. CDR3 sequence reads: CASSPGGTRSNTEAFF. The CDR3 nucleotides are TGTGCCAGCAGCCCGGGGGGGACAAGATCCAACACTGAAGCTTTCTTT.

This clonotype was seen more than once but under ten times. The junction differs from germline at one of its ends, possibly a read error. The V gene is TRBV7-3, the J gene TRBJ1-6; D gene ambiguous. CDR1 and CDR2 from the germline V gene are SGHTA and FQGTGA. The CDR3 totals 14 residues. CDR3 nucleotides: TGTGCCAGCAGCTTAGCAGGACCTAATTCACCCCTCAACTTT. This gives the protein CASSLAGPNSPLNF.

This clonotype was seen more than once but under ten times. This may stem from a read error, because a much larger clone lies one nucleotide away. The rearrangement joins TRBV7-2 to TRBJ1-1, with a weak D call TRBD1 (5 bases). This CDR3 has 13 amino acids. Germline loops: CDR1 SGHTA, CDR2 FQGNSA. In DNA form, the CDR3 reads TGTGTCAGCACCACACCGACAGCTGCTGAAGCTTTCTTT. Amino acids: CVSTTPTAAEAFF. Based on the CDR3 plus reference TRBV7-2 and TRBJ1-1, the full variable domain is GAGVSQSPSNKVTEKGKDVELRCDPISGHTALYWYRQSLGQGLEFLIYFQGNSAPDKSGLPSDRFSAERTGGSVSTLTIQRTQQEDSAVYLCVSTTPTAAEAFFGQGTRLTVV.

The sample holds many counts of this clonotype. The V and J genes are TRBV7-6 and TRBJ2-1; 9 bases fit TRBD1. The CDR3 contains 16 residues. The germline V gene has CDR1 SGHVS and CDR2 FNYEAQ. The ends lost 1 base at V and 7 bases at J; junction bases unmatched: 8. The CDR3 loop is CASSLEGTGSENEQFF. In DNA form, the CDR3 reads TGTGCCAGCAGCTTAGAAGGGACAGGGTCGGAAAATGAGCAGTTCTTC.

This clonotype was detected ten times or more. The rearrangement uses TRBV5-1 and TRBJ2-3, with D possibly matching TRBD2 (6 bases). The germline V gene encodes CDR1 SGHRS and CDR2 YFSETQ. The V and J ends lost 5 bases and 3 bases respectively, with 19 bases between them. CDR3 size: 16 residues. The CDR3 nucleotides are TGCGCCAGCAGGGCGGCTAGCGCCACCCCGACAGATACGCAGTATTTT. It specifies CASRAASATPTDTQYF.

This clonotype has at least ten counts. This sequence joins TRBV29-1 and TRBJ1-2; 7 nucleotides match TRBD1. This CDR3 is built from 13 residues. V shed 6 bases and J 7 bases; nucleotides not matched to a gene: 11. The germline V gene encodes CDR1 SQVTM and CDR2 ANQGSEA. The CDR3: CSVPSQGVGGYTF. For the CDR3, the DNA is TGCAGCGTCCCGTCCCAGGGGGTTGGTGGCTACACCTTC.

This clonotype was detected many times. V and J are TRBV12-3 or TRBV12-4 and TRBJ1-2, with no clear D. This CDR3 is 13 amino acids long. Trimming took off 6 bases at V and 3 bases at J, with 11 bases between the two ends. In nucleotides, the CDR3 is TGTGCCAGCAGGACCTCGGCTTACTATGGCTACACCTTC. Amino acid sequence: CASRTSAYYGYTF.

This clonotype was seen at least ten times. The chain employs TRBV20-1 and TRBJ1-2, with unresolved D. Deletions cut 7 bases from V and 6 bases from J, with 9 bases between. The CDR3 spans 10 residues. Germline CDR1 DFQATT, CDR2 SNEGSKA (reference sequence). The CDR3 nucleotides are TGCAGTGTCCTAGTTGATGGCTACACCTTC. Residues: CSVLVDGYTF.

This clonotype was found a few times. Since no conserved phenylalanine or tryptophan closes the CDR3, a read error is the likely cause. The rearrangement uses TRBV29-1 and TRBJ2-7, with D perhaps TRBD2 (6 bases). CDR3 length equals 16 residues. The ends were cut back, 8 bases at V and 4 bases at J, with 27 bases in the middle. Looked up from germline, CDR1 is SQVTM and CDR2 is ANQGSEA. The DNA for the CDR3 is TGCAGCCCCCCCGTTGGGTCCGGGACTGGGGGATACGAGCAGTACTAC. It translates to CSPPVGSGTGGYEQYY.

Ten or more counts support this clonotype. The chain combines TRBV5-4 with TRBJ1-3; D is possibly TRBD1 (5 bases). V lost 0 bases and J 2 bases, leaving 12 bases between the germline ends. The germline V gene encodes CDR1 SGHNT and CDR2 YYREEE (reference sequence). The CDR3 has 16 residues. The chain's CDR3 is CASSLVGAVAGNTIYF. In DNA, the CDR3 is TGTGCCAGCAGCTTGGTTGGGGCGGTCGCTGGAAACACCATATATTTT. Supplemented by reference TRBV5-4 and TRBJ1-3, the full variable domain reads ETGVTQSPTHLIKTRGQQVTLRCSSQSGHNTVSWYQQALGQGPQFIFQYYREEENGRGNFPPRFSGLQFPNYSSELNVNALELDDSALYLCASSLVGAVAGNTIYFGEGSWLTVV.

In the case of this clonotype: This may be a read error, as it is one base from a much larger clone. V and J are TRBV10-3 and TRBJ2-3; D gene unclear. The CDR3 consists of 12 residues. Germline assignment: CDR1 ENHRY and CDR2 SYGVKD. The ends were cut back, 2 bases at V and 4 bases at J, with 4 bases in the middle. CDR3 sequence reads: CAISEMADTQYF. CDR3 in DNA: TGTGCCATCAGTGAGATGGCAGATACGCAGTATTTT.

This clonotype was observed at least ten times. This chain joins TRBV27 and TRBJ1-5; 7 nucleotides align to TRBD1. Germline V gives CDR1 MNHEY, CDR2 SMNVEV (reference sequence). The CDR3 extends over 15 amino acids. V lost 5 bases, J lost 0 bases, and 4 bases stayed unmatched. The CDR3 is CASSRQGGSNQPQHF. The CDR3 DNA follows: TGTGCCAGCAGTCGACAGGGAGGTAGCAATCAGCCCCAGCATTTT.

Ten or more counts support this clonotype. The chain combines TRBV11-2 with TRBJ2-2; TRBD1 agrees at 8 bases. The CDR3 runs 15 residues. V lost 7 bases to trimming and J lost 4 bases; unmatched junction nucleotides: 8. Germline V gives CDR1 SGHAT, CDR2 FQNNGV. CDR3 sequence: CASKWGTGGTGELFF. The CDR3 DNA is TGTGCCAGCAAGTGGGGGACAGGAGGCACCGGGGAGCTGTTTTTT.

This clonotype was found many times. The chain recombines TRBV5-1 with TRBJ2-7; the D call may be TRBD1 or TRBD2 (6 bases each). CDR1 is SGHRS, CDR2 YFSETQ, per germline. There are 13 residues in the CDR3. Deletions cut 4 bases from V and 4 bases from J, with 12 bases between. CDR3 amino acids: CASSERGLYEQYF. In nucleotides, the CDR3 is TGCGCCAGCAGCGAACGGGGGCTATACGAGCAGTACTTC.

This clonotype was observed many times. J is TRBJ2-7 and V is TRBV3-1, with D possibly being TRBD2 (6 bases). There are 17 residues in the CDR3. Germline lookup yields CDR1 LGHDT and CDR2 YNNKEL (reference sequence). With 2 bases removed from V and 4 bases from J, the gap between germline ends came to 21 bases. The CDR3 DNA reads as TGTGCCAGCAGCCAAATAAAAGGGACGGGACTGAGTTACGAGCAGTACTTC. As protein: CASSQIKGTGLSYEQYF.

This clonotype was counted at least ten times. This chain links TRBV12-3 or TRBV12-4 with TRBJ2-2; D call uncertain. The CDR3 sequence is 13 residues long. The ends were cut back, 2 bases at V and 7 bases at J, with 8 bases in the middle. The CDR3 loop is CASSLIRIGELFF. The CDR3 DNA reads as TGTGCCAGCAGTTTAATAAGGATCGGGGAGCTGTTTTTT.

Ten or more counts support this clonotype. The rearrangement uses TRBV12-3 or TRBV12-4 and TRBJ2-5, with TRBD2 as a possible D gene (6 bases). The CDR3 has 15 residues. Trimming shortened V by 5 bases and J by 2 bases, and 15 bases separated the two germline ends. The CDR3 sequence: CASSRSGTPQETQYF. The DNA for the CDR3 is TGTGCCAGCAGTCGTTCCGGGACTCCACAAGAGACCCAGTACTTC.

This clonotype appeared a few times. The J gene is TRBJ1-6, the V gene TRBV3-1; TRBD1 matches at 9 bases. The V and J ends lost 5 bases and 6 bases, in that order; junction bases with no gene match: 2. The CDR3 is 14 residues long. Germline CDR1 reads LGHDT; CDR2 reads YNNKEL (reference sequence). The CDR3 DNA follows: TGTGCCAGCAGCGACAGGGGGAGTAATTCACCCCTCCACTTT. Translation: CASSDRGSNSPLHF.

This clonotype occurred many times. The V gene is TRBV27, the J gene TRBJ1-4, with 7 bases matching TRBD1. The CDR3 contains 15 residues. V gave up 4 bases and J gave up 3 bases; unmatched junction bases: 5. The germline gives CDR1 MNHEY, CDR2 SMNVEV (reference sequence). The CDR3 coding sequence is TGTGCCAGCAGTTGGACAGGAAACTCTAATGAAAAACTGTTTTTT. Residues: CASSWTGNSNEKLFF.

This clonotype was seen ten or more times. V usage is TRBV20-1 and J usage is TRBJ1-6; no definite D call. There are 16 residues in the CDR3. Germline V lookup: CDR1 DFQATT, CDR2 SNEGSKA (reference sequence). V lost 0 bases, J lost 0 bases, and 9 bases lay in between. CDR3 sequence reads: CSARDAGSSYNSPLHF. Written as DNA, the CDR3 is TGCAGTGCTAGAGATGCGGGGAGCTCCTATAATTCACCCCTCCACTTT.

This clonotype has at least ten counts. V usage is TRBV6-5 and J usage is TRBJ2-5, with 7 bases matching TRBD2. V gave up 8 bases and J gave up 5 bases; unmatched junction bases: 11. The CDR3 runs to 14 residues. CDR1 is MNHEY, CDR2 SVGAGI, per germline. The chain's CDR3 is CASGRTGGLETQYF. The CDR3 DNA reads TGTGCCAGCGGACGGACGGGAGGATTGGAGACCCAGTACTTC.

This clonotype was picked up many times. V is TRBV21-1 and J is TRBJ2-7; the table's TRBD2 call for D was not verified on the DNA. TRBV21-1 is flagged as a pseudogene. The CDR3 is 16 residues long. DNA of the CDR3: TGTGCCAGCAGCAAAGTAGTGACTAGGAATCCCTACGAGCAGTACTTC. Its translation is CASSKVVTRNPYEQYF.

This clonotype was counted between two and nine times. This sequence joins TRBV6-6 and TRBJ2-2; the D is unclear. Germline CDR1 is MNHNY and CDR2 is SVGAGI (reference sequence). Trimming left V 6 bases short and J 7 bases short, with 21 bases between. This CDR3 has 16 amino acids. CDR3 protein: CASSRVMESKGGELFF. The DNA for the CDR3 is TGTGCCAGCAGCCGGGTGATGGAGTCTAAGGGCGGGGAGCTGTTTTTT.

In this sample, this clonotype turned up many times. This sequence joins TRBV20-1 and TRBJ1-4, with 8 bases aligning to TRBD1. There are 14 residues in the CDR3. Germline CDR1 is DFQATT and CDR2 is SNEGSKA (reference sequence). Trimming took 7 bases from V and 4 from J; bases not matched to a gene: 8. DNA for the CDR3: TGCAGTGGGACCACAGGGGGGTTTAATGAAAAACTGTTTTTT. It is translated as CSGTTGGFNEKLFF.

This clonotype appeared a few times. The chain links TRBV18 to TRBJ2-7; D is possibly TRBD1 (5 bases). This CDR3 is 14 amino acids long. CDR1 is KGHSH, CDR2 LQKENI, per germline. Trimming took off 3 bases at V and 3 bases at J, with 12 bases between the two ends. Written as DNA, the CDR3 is TGTGCCAGCTCACCTAGTCAGGGAATCTACGAGCAGTACTTC. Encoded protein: CASSPSQGIYEQYF.